A single sample gave rise to the 28 T cell receptor beta chains below, sequenced in a study of blood T cells in healthy people across ages. Next came a second PCR, run for about 7 to 12 cycles, which used a sample-barcoded 5' primer along with a J-beta primer mix. TCRdb analysed the 5' RACE reads with MiXCR anew, one entry per CDR3 protein. The table lists 1 million or so distinct CDR3 sequences, roughly a quarter of them singletons. These same data were also listed under a study on T cells of mothers and their children.

The sequencing input was blood. These receptors all come from a girl aged 2-10 years in good health.

Note on this clonotype: A much bigger clone sits one base away, suggesting this may be a read error. The chain combines TRBV20-1 with TRBJ2-5; D is unresolved. From germline, CDR1 is DFQATT and CDR2 SNEGSKA (reference sequence). CDR3 length equals 11 residues. Trimming left V 3 bases short and J 3 bases short, with 5 bases between. The chain's CDR3 is CSASSKETQYF. In DNA form, the CDR3 reads TGCAGTGCTAGCTCCAAAGAGACCCAGTACTTC.

This chain connects TRBV29-1 to TRBJ1-2; no definite D call. Trimming stripped 5 bases from V and 8 bases from J, with 15 bases between. This CDR3 spans 12 amino acids. Germline V gene lookup returns CDR1 SQVTM and CDR2 ANQGSEA. The CDR3 spells CSVTGLLGGYTF. The CDR3 region has the DNA TGCAGCGTTACTGGCCTCCTGGGGGGCTACACCTTC.

The V gene is TRBV7-9, the J gene TRBJ2-7, with 8 bases matching TRBD1. This CDR3 comprises 15 residues. CDR1 is SEHNR and CDR2 is FQNEAQ in the germline V gene (reference sequence). V was clipped by 5 bases and J by 4 bases; unmatched bases: 10. The CDR3 bases are TGTGCCAGCAGCGAAACTCAGGGGGCCGGTTACGAGCAGTACTTC. It yields the protein CASSETQGAGYEQYF.

The V and J genes are TRBV28 and TRBJ1-1; the match to TRBD1 covers 7 bases. Germline trimming cut 10 bases from V and 4 bases from J; bases unmatched to any gene: 12. Germline CDR1 and CDR2: MDHEN and SYDVKM. The CDR3 spans 14 residues. This CDR3 is CAIEQGPGGTEAFF. The CDR3 DNA reads TGTGCCATCGAACAGGGGCCGGGGGGCACTGAAGCTTTCTTT.

J is TRBJ1-1 and V is TRBV4-3; D gene unclear. CDR1 and CDR2 (germline): LGHNA, YSLEER. The length of the CDR3 is 15 residues. Trimming shortened V by 1 base and J by 1 base, and 10 bases separated the two germline ends. CDR3 loop: CASSQASMGNTEAFF. The CDR3, as DNA: TGCGCCAGCAGCCAAGCAAGTATGGGGAACACTGAAGCTTTCTTT.

J is TRBJ2-3 and V is TRBV29-1; TRBD2 aligns across 12 bases. The germline V gene has CDR1 SQVTM and CDR2 ANQGSEA. The CDR3 is 14 amino acids. V lost 3 bases and J lost 8; bases outside the gene matches: 6. The CDR3 sequence: CSVDRLAGELTQYF. CDR3 nucleotides: TGCAGCGTTGACCGACTAGCGGGAGAGCTTACGCAGTATTTT.

This clonotype has only a few counts. This chain joins TRBV7-8 and TRBJ1-4, with a tentative D call TRBD1 (5 bases). V was cut by 3 bases and J by 4 bases, with 18 bases left in between. Per germline, CDR1 SGHVS and CDR2 FQNEAQ. This CDR3 has 17 residues. The CDR3 here is CASSFPLRQRDNEKLFF. CDR3 coding DNA: TGTGCCAGCAGCTTCCCGCTTAGACAGCGAGATAATGAAAAACTGTTTTTT.

This clonotype was picked up many times. This chain uses TRBV13 with TRBJ2-5; 8 bases are a match to TRBD1. The CDR3 spans 14 residues. V shed 4 bases and J 3 bases; nucleotides not matched to a gene: 4. The germline CDR1 and CDR2 sequences are PRHDT and FYEKMQ (reference sequence). The CDR3 DNA reads as TGTGCCAGCAGCTCCCGGACAGGGAAAGAGACCCAGTACTTC. This translates into CASSSRTGKETQYF.

The chain is built from TRBV7-9 and TRBJ2-5; 14 nucleotides line up with TRBD2. Germline CDR1 and CDR2: SEHNR and FQNEAQ (reference sequence). With V trimmed by 5 bases and J by 1 base, 12 bases remained unmatched. The CDR3 extends over 19 amino acids. The DNA of the CDR3 is TGTGCCAGCAGCAACTCCAAGCTGGGGACTAGCGGGAGCCAAGAGACCCAGTACTTC. This sequence encodes CASSNSKLGTSGSQETQYF.

J is TRBJ2-7 and V is TRBV7-2; tentative D call: TRBD2 (7 bases). The germline CDR1 and CDR2 sequences are SGHTA and FQGNSA. The ends were cut back, 5 bases at V and 4 bases at J, with 21 bases in the middle. The CDR3 loop spans 16 amino acids. The CDR3 region has the DNA TGTGCCAGCAGCCCACGGGGGGAGGGGGGAGTTTACGAGCAGTACTTC. Translated, it gives CASSPRGEGGVYEQYF. The whole variable domain, remainder taken from reference TRBV7-2 and TRBJ2-7, is GAGVSQSPSNKVTEKGKDVELRCDPISGHTALYWYRQSLGQGLEFLIYFQGNSAPDKSGLPSDRFSAERTGGSVSTLTIQRTQQEDSAVYLCASSPRGEGGVYEQYFGPGTRLTVT.

The chain combines TRBV12-3 or TRBV12-4 with TRBJ2-1, with a possible D match to TRBD2 (6 bases). V lost 6 bases and J lost 10, with 19 bases in between. This CDR3 has 14 residues. The CDR3 region has the DNA TGTGCCAGCAGCCGATTTCGACTTCGGGGGGAGCAGTTCTTC. Translated, it gives CASSRFRLRGEQFF.

The chain is built from TRBV4-1 and TRBJ1-2, with 7 nucleotides matching TRBD1. After removal of 1 base from V and 8 bases from J, the junction contained 7 bases not matched to a gene. The CDR3 covers 14 residues. The germline V gene has CDR1 MGHRA and CDR2 YSYEKL. The CDR3 coding sequence is TGCGCCAGCAGCCAAGCGACAGGGTTATCCGGCTACACCTTC. The encoded protein is CASSQATGLSGYTF.

The chain uses TRBV29-1 and TRBJ2-1; D remains unclear. The CDR3 extends over 13 amino acids. Trimming pared 0 bases from V and 5 bases from J, leaving 8 bases between. Germline values: CDR1 SQVTM, CDR2 ANQGSEA. The CDR3 nucleotides are TGCAGCGTTGAAGATAGACCTCACAATGAGCAGTTCTTC. Translated: CSVEDRPHNEQFF.

V gene TRBV29-1 combines with J gene TRBJ1-1; D call uncertain. Trimming pared 6 bases from V and 4 bases from J, leaving 18 bases between. The CDR3 sequence is 14 residues long. CDR1 is SQVTM and CDR2 is ANQGSEA in the germline V gene. As DNA, the CDR3 is TGCAGCGTCCCCGGATGGGGAAGAGGCACTGAAGCTTTCTTT. It translates to CSVPGWGRGTEAFF.

The chain couples TRBV6-2 or TRBV6-3 to TRBJ2-1, with 11 bases identical to TRBD2. From germline, CDR1 is MNHEY and CDR2 SVGEGT. The CDR3 totals 15 residues. The V segment lost 7 bases and the J segment 6 bases; nucleotides outside the gene matches: 8. CDR3 nucleotides: TGTGCCAGCACCTCGACTAGCGGGGTATTCAATGAGCAGTTCTTC. Its translation: CASTSTSGVFNEQFF.

The J gene is TRBJ2-3, the V gene TRBV20-1; 8 nucleotides agree with TRBD2. This CDR3 is 13 amino acids long. V lost 6 bases, J lost 5 bases, and 7 bases stayed unmatched. CDR1 DFQATT and CDR2 SNEGSKA come from the germline V gene (reference sequence). This CDR3 is CSALSGMEDTQYF. The CDR3 nucleotides are TGCAGTGCCCTTAGCGGGATGGAAGATACGCAGTATTTT.

This clonotype was found a few times. Relative to the germline gene, one junction end is altered; a read error may explain this. The rearrangement joins TRBV27 to TRBJ1-1; tentative D call: TRBD1 (5 bases). The CDR3 spans 14 residues. The germline CDR1 and CDR2 sequences are MNHEY and SMNVEV (reference sequence). CDR3 coding DNA: TGTGCCGGCAGTCTCTCCGGGACTAACACTGAAGCTTTCTTT. It translates to CAGSLSGTNTEAFF.

This clonotype was observed a handful of times. The chain joins TRBV29-1 to TRBJ2-1, with 11 bases lining up with TRBD2. V lost 2 bases and J lost 8; bases outside the gene matches: 8. There are 15 residues in the CDR3. The germline CDR1 and CDR2 sequences are SQVTM and ANQGSEA. The CDR3 loop reads CSVEWVAGGRDEQFF. The CDR3 DNA sequence: TGCAGCGTTGAATGGGTAGCGGGAGGGCGGGATGAGCAGTTCTTC.

The gene calls are TRBV10-3 and TRBJ2-5, with TRBD1 identical over 7 bases. V lost 7 bases to trimming and J lost 2 bases; unmatched junction nucleotides: 4. Germline values: CDR1 ENHRY, CDR2 SYGVKD. This CDR3 has 13 amino acids. The CDR3 nucleotides read TGTGCCATCAAGGGACAGACTCAAGAGACCCAGTACTTC. Translating it yields CAIKGQTQETQYF.

The sample holds a few counts of this clonotype. V is TRBV28 and J is TRBJ2-7; no clear D gene. Trimming pared 8 bases from V and 4 bases from J, leaving 12 bases between. Germline V CDR1 and CDR2: MDHEN, SYDVKM. The CDR3 is 12 amino acids. The CDR3 nucleotides read TGTGCCAGCCAAGTGGGCGGTTACGAGCAGTACTTC. Amino acid sequence: CASQVGGYEQYF.

This clonotype was found a few times. This rearrangement joins TRBV19 to TRBJ1-5; unclear D gene. With 6 bases removed from V and 0 bases from J, the gap between germline ends came to 9 bases. Germline-derived CDR1 and CDR2 are LNHDA and SQIVND (reference sequence). The CDR3 has 14 residues. Here the CDR3 reads CASSRRNSNQPQHF. The CDR3 bases are TGTGCCAGTAGCCGACGGAATAGCAATCAGCCCCAGCATTTT. The whole variable domain, filled in from reference TRBV19 and TRBJ1-5, reads DGGITQSPKYLFRKEGQNVTLSCEQNLNHDAMYWYRQDPGQGLRLIYYSQIVNDFQKGDIAEGYSVSREKKESFPLTVTSAQKNPTAFYLCASSRRNSNQPQHFGDGTRLSIL.

The chain is built from TRBV29-1 and TRBJ2-1; 8 positions agree with TRBD2. The CDR3 length is 13 residues. Germline V lookup: CDR1 SQVTM, CDR2 ANQGSEA. With V trimmed by 6 bases and J by 5 bases, 6 bases remained unmatched. CDR3: CSVGTREDNEQFF. The CDR3 DNA sequence: TGCAGCGTGGGGACTAGAGAAGACAATGAGCAGTTCTTC.

The sample holds a few counts of this clonotype. The genes are TRBV5-1 and TRBJ2-7; TRBD2 aligns across 9 bases. The CDR3 totals 14 residues. After removal of 1 base from V and 4 bases from J, the junction contained 3 bases not matched to a gene. Germline V gives CDR1 SGHRS, CDR2 YFSETQ. The CDR3 here is CASSLNSGRYEQYF. Written as DNA, the CDR3 is TGCGCCAGCAGCTTGAATAGCGGGAGATACGAGCAGTACTTC.

This clonotype was found many times. The CDR3 sequence: CASSDAETQYF. In nucleotides, the CDR3 is TGTGCCAGCAGCGATGCGGAGACCCAGTACTTC. J is TRBJ2-5 and V is TRBV9; D gene unclear. Trimming cost V 3 bases and J 5 bases, with 5 bases left between them. Germline V lookup: CDR1 SGDLS, CDR2 YYNGEE. The CDR3 consists of 11 residues.

The gene calls are TRBV2 and TRBJ1-4, with D possibly matching TRBD1 (5 bases). The CDR3 spans 15 residues. Per the germline V gene, CDR1 is SNHLY and CDR2 is FYNNEI. The V end was cut by 5 bases, the J end by 7 bases, with 17 bases between. The chain's CDR3 is CASSRNSQGSEKLFF. The CDR3 DNA is TGTGCCAGCAGTCGCAATAGTCAGGGATCTGAAAAACTGTTTTTT.

The gene calls are TRBV9 and TRBJ2-1; tentatively, D is TRBD1 or TRBD2 (6 bases each). In germline, CDR1 is SGDLS, CDR2 YYNGEE. Trimming removed 6 bases at V and 2 bases at J, with 27 bases between. This CDR3 comprises 19 residues. The CDR3 here is CASNPRGTGGIAAYNEQFF. The DNA of the CDR3 is TGTGCCAGCAACCCAAGGGGGACTGGCGGGATCGCAGCCTACAATGAGCAGTTCTTC.

This chain links TRBV28 with TRBJ1-1, with 8 positions matching TRBD1. V dropped 5 bases and J dropped 5; count of bases not matched to a gene: 4. In germline, CDR1 is MDHEN, CDR2 SYDVKM. The CDR3 extends over 13 amino acids. For the CDR3, the DNA is TGTGCCAGCAGTAACAGGGGGACGACTGAAGCTTTCTTT. Its protein product is CASSNRGTTEAFF.

This clonotype was seen a handful of times. The chain employs TRBV5-1 and TRBJ1-2; D unresolved. The CDR3 is 14 amino acids. Germline assignment: CDR1 SGHRS and CDR2 YFSETQ. The V and J ends lost 4 bases and 2 bases respectively, with 12 bases between them. The CDR3 DNA is TGCGCCAGCAGCCGACCCGGGGAAAACTATGGCTACACCTTC. It yields the protein CASSRPGENYGYTF.